These 9 T cell receptor beta chains were all obtained from the same sample, sequenced in a study of T cell changes during pregnancy in multiple sclerosis. Data came from immunoSEQ multiplex PCR; TCRdb stores just in-frame clones and leaves some out. Among under 110,000 clones, 75% to 95% were seen once, and the ten largest hold 3.1%. Sequencing used peripheral blood, obtained in the second trimester of pregnancy. Receptors were obtained from a female donor with multiple sclerosis, enrolled in a pregnancy study.

This chain uses TRBV6-1 with TRBJ2-1; 8 bases line up with TRBD1. There are 16 residues in the CDR3. Trimming cost V 3 bases and J 6 bases; bases outside gene matches: 10. Germline V gene data show CDR1 as MNHNS and CDR2 as SASEGT. The CDR3 region is CASSDPDRDLRNEQFF. CDR3 bases: TGTGCCAGCAGTGATCCGGACAGGGATCTCCGCAATGAGCAGTTCTTC.

This chain links TRBV4-2 with TRBJ1-1; unclear D gene. The length of the CDR3 is 15 residues. Trimming took off 3 bases at V and 1 base at J, with 12 bases between the two ends. CDR1 is LGHNA, CDR2 YNFKEQ, per germline. CDR3 in amino acids: CASSQNQASNTEAFF. CDR3 nucleotide sequence: TGTGCCAGCAGCCAGAATCAGGCGTCGAACACTGAAGCTTTCTTT.

J is TRBJ2-5 and V is TRBV6-5; D not certain. This CDR3 region has 12 residues. V was cut by 2 bases and J by 5 bases, with 6 bases left in between. CDR1 is MNHEY and CDR2 is SVGAGI in the germline V gene. The CDR3 reads CASSYAGETQYF. In DNA form, the CDR3 reads TGTGCCAGCAGTTACGCTGGCGAGACCCAGTACTTC.

This chain joins TRBV7-2 and TRBJ1-2, with TRBD1 matching over 7 bases. This CDR3 spans 14 amino acids. J was trimmed by 7 bases and V by 2 bases; bases with no gene match: 7. CDR1 and CDR2 from the germline V gene are SGHTA and FQGNSA. The CDR3: CASSLLYRGSGYTF. The CDR3 DNA sequence: TGTGCCAGCAGCTTATTGTACAGGGGCTCTGGCTACACCTTC.

The V call is TRBV10-3, the J call TRBJ1-2; no clear D. Trimming removed 3 bases from V and 4 bases from J, with 15 bases in between. The CDR3 extends over 15 amino acids. Looked up from germline, CDR1 is ENHRY and CDR2 is SYGVKD. CDR3 DNA: TGTGCCATCAGTGATGGGCCAGCAGATAGCTATGGCTACACCTTC. Its translation is CAISDGPADSYGYTF.

The rearrangement links TRBV20-1 to TRBJ1-1; D not resolved. V was trimmed by 3 bases and J by 4 bases, leaving 6 bases between them. Germline assignment: CDR1 DFQATT and CDR2 SNEGSKA (reference sequence). The CDR3 is 11 amino acids. Written as DNA, the CDR3 is TGCAGTGCTAGTGGGAGCACTGAAGCTTTCTTT. The encoded protein is CSASGSTEAFF.

A single count supports this clone. The chain couples TRBV29-1 to TRBJ1-2, with TRBD1 matching 7 bases. The germline V gene has CDR1 SQVTM and CDR2 ANQGSEA. J was trimmed by 4 bases and V by 2 bases; bases with no gene match: 10. The CDR3 is 15 amino acids. In DNA, the CDR3 is TGCAGCGTTGAATTGGGGTTAGGGGGCGGCTATGGCTACACCTTC. Translation: CSVELGLGGGYGYTF. The full variable domain, completed using reference TRBV29-1 and TRBJ1-2, is SAVISQKPSRDICQRGTSLTIQCQVDSQVTMMFWYRQQPGQSLTLIATANQGSEATYESGFVIDKFPISRPNLTFSTLTVSNMSPEDSSIYLCSVELGLGGGYGYTFGSGTRLTVV.

This clone was observed once. The rearrangement joins TRBV4-2 to TRBJ2-1; TRBD2 matches 9 bases. Unmatched junction bases numbered 10, after V lost 0 bases and J lost 7 bases. CDR1 is LGHNA, CDR2 YNFKEQ, per germline. CDR3 length: 17 residues. The CDR3 DNA sequence: TGTGCCAGCAGCCAAGAACGTTCACGACTAGCGGAAAATGAGCAGTTCTTC. Residues: CASSQERSRLAENEQFF.

The chain couples TRBV6-1 to TRBJ1-2; 7 bases align to TRBD1. CDR1 MNHNS and CDR2 SASEGT come from the germline V gene. The J segment lost 8 bases and the V segment lost 0 bases, leaving 9 bases of the junction unmatched. This CDR3 spans 15 amino acids. CDR3 coding DNA: TGTGCCAGCAGTGAAGCTGTCTGGCAGGGGGACGGCTACACCTTC. Translating it yields CASSEAVWQGDGYTF.